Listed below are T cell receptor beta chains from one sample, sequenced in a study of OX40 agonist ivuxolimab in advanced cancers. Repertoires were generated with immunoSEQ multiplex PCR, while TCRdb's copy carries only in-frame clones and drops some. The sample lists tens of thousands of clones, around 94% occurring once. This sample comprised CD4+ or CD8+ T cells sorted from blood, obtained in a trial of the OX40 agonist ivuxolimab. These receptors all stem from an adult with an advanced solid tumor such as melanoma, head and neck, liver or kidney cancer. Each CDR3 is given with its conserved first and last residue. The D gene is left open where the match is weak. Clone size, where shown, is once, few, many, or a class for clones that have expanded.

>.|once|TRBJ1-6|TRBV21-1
TGTGCCAGCAGCAAAAGGAGAAGGACAGGGTTCTCACCCCTCCACTTT
CASSKRRRTGFSPLHF
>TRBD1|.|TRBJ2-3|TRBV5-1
TGCGCCAGCAGCTTGTATGGGACAGGAGGAAGCACAGATACGCAGTATTTT
CASSLYGTGGSTDTQYF
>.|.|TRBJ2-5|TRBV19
TGTGCCAGTAGTATATTGCCAGGACAAGAGACCCAGTACTTC
CASSILPGQETQYF
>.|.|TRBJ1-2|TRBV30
TGTGCCTGGAGTGTACCCAGGGTTTACGGTTATGGCTACACCTTC
CAWSVPRVYGYGYTF
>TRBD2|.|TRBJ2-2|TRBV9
TGTGCCAGCAGCGTAGTCACTAGCGGACCGAACACCGGGGAGCTGTTTTTT
CASSVVTSGPNTGELFF
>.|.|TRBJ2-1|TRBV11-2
TGTGCCAGCAGCCTAGAATTTAACAATGAGCAGTTCTTC
CASSLEFNNEQFF
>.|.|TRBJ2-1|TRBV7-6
TGTGCCAGCAGCTTAGGGGGGTACCGGGACTCCTACAATGAGCAGTTCTTC
CASSLGGYRDSYNEQFF
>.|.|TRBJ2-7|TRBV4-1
TGCGCCAGCAGCCGTCGGACACCGAGCTACGAGCAGTACTTC
CASSRRTPSYEQYF
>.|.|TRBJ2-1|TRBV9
TGTGCCAGCAGCGTCGGGGGCCCCGGAGCTATCAATGAGCAGTTCTTC
CASSVGGPGAINEQFF
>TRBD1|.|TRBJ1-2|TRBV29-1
TGCAGCGTTGGTGGGGACAGCTATGGCTACACCTTC
CSVGGDSYGYTF
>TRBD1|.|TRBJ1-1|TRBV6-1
TGTGCCAGCACCCCTGACAGGGGCCCTTACACTGAAGCTTTCTTT
CASTPDRGPYTEAFF
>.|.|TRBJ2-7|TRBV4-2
TGTGCCAGCAGCCAAGATGAGGGGGAGCAGTACTTC
CASSQDEGEQYF
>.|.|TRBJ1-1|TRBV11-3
TGTGCCAGCAGCTTAGGAGGGCGGACTGAAGCTTTCTTT
CASSLGGRTEAFF
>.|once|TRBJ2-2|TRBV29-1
TGCAGCGTGCGAGCGGGCAGAAACACCGGGGAGCTGTTTTTT
CSVRAGRNTGELFF
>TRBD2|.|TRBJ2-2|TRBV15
TGTGCCACCAGCCAACCCGGGACTAGCGGGGTCACCGGGGAGCTGTTTTTT
CATSQPGTSGVTGELFF
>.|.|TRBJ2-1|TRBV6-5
TGTGCCAGCAGTGAAAACTCACTAGTCCATGAGCAGTTCTTC
CASSENSLVHEQFF
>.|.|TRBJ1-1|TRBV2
TGTGCCAGCAGTGAAAGTAATTTCAGGGCCATGAACACTGAAGCTTTCTTT
CASSESNFRAMNTEAFF
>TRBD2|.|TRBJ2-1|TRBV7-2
TGTGCCAGCAACATAGGGGTCGGGACTATTTACAATGAGCAGTTCTTC
CASNIGVGTIYNEQFF
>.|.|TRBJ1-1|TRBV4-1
TGCGCCAGCAGCCAATTTAAGGTGAACACTGAAGCTTTCTTT
CASSQFKVNTEAFF
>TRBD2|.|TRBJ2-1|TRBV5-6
TGTGCCAGCAGCTTGGCTCTAGCGGGAGCCGTTGAGCAGTTCTTC
CASSLALAGAVEQFF
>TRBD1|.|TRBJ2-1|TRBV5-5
TGTGCCAGCAGTTCGCACAGGGGCTACAATGAGCAGTTCTTC
CASSSHRGYNEQFF
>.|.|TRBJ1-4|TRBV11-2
TGTGCCAGCAGCAGCCAGTTAGGAAAACTGTTTTTT
CASSSQLGKLFF
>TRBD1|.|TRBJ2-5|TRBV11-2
TGTGCCAGCAGCTTACATTCCTATGGACAGGGATATTTCCAAGAGACCCAGTACTTC
CASSLHSYGQGYFQETQYF
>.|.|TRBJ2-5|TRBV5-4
TGTGCCAGCAGCTTAGGGCCCGCAGGCCCTGCCCAGTACTTC
CASSLGPAGPAQYF
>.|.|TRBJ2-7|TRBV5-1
TGCGCCAGCAGCTTGGTGGGTAACGATCACGAGCAGTACTTC
CASSLVGNDHEQYF
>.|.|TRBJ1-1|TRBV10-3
TGTGCCATCAGTGAGTTAGACAGATCGAACACTGAAGCTTTCTTT
CAISELDRSNTEAFF
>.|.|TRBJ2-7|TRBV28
TGTGCCAGCAGTTTGACAGCACTCGAGCAGTACTTC
CASSLTALEQYF